Listed below are T cell receptor beta chains from one sample, sequenced in a study of T cell responses to AZD1222 COVID-19 vaccine. Generated by immunoSEQ multiplex PCR, the TCRdb table keeps only in-frame clones and is missing some. The sample lists about 83,000 clones, 75% to 90% occurring once. Sample: peripheral blood, taken 28 days after the second AZD1222 dose. Receptor source: an adult who received the AZD1222 COVID-19 vaccine. CDR3s include the opening cysteine and the closing phenylalanine or tryptophan.

TRBJ2-1 | TRBV5-5 | CASSLASGSLNEQFF
TRBJ1-2 | TRBV4-3 | CASSQEGAGRYGYTF
TRBJ2-4 | TRBV6-2/TRBV6-3 | CASSYGDRGAGNIQYF
TRBJ1-5 | TRBV3-1/TRBV3-2 | CASSHTGRWQPQHF
TRBJ2-7 | TRBV4-2 | CASGPSDRGSYEQYF
TRBJ1-1 | TRBV7-2 | CASSFAGEGKQAEAFF
TRBJ1-1 | TRBV9 | CASSVGGQGGTEAFF
TRBJ1-4 | TRBV28 | CASSLSRGTNEKLFF
TRBJ2-4 | TRBV7-2 | CASSWSGAGGNIQYF
TRBJ1-2 | TRBV6-1 | CASSEGQNYGYTF
TRBJ1-2 | TRBV9 | CASSVGGRAPRNYGYTF
TRBJ1-2 | TRBV6-2/TRBV6-3 | CASSITGTEGYTF
TRBJ2-7 | TRBV7-2 | CASSLDLAGGFYF
TRBJ1-1 | TRBV30 | CAWSAGDTEAFF
TRBJ2-7 | TRBV29-1 | CSVAGLAGNIEYF
TRBJ2-7 | TRBV28 | CATAPGGPYEQYF
TRBJ1-4 | TRBV5-1 | CASSLAVTGGAEKLFF
TRBJ1-2 | TRBV30 | CAWINSDRVPYGYTF
TRBJ2-7 | TRBV20-1 | CSASPDYEQYF
TRBJ1-4 | TRBV19 | CASSIRGPNEKLFF
TRBJ1-3 | TRBV19 | CASSRRQESSGNTIYF
TRBJ1-2 | TRBV5-1 | CASSLAGGVGYTF
TRBJ1-5 | TRBV2 | CASSDRQANQPQHF
TRBJ2-3 | TRBV5-1 | CASSLGLGPASGRMADTQYF
TRBJ2-2 | TRBV9 | CASSVWGTGELFF
TRBJ1-4 | TRBV7-9 | CASSLFLEKLFF
TRBJ2-7 | TRBV7-2 | CASSPPGTGIYEQYF
TRBJ2-3 | TRBV28 | CASSKFPLGGADTQYF
TRBJ2-4 | TRBV14 | CASSLNSLLAKNIQYF
TRBJ1-2 | TRBV5-1 | CASSSGSINYGYTF
TRBJ2-1 | TRBV18 | CASSPRLTNYNEQFF
TRBJ1-5 | TRBV2 | CASDREGQPQHF
TRBJ2-7 | TRBV7-9 | CASSFFQGAYEQYF
TRBJ2-5 | TRBV18 | CASSLNRGQETQYF
TRBJ2-7 | TRBV20-1 | CSARTSYEQYF
TRBJ2-1 | TRBV28 | CASSLSRGTNPRPRVIYNEQFF
TRBJ2-2 | TRBV7-2 | CASSPSSFTGELFF
TRBJ1-3 | TRBV5-6 | CASSLGWTGGNTIYF
TRBJ1-2 | TRBV10-3 | CAISRLTGDYGYTF
TRBJ2-3 | TRBV3-1/TRBV3-2 | CASRWGGADTQYF
TRBJ2-2 | TRBV5-1 | CASSLVEGSEGELFF